Each of the 23 T cell receptor beta chains below was sequenced from the same sample in a study of cytomegalovirus exposure and HLA in healthy donors. The PCR used 60 Vbeta and 13 Jbeta primers. Clones were sequenced by immunoSEQ multiplex PCR, and TCRdb holds only the in-frame ones, with some missing. The sample holds about 130,000 clones, over 70% seen once. Sequenced: PBMCs. The receptors were sampled from a woman aged 40 to 50 in good health and CMV-seronegative.

This clone appeared once. The chain uses TRBV27 and TRBJ1-3, with D possibly matching TRBD1 (5 bases). CDR3 length: 15 residues. V was cut by 5 bases and J by 3 bases, with 14 bases left in between. In germline, CDR1 is MNHEY, CDR2 SMNVEV (reference sequence). This chain's CDR3 is CASSAGFTGGNTIYF. CDR3 DNA: TGTGCCAGCAGTGCAGGGTTTACTGGTGGAAACACCATATATTTT.

J is TRBJ1-6 and V is TRBV13; D perhaps matches TRBD1 (5 bases). The CDR3 loop spans 16 amino acids. The V gene lost 2 bases and the J gene lost 9 bases, with 17 bases spanning the gap. The germline CDR1 and CDR2 sequences are PRHDT and FYEKMQ (reference sequence). In nucleotides, the CDR3 is TGTGCCAGCAGCTTATCTATAGGGGCCCGGGTTTCACCCCTCCACTTT. Protein sequence: CASSLSIGARVSPLHF.

This clone is a singleton in its sample. V usage is TRBV4-2 and J usage is TRBJ2-3; 14 bases map to TRBD2. CDR1 and CDR2 from the germline V gene are LGHNA and YNFKEQ. The CDR3 has 18 residues. V was clipped by 1 base and J by 8 bases; unmatched bases: 11. This CDR3 is CASSQGLAGGPYVATQYF. The CDR3 nucleotides read TGTGCCAGCAGCCAAGGACTAGCGGGGGGGCCCTACGTTGCTACGCAGTATTTT.

V is TRBV4-1 and J is TRBJ1-2, with D tentatively TRBD1 (5 bases). Looked up from germline, CDR1 is MGHRA and CDR2 is YSYEKL. Deletions cut 4 bases from V and 4 bases from J, with 16 bases between. The CDR3 consists of 15 residues. CDR3 DNA: TGCGCCAGCAGCCTGGCACAGGCCCCCCCCTATGGCTACACCTTC. It yields the protein CASSLAQAPPYGYTF.

The CDR3 spells CASSVGTGISYEQYF. The CDR3 nucleotides are TGTGCCAGCAGCGTGGGGACAGGGATATCCTACGAGCAGTACTTC. The chain is built from TRBV9 and TRBJ2-7; 9 positions agree with TRBD1. Trimming removed 2 bases from V and 1 base from J; junction bases left unmatched: 4. Germline lookup yields CDR1 SGDLS and CDR2 YYNGEE. This CDR3 is built from 15 residues. The full variable domain, with the rest looked up from reference TRBV9 and TRBJ2-7, is DSGVTQTPKHLITATGQRVTLRCSPRSGDLSVYWYQQSLDQGLQFLIQYYNGEERAKGNILERFSAQQFPDLHSELNLSSLELGDSALYFCASSVGTGISYEQYFGPGTRLTVT.

The chain uses TRBV6-5 and TRBJ2-1; perhaps TRBD1 as D (5 bases). Trimming pared 6 bases from V and 7 bases from J, leaving 10 bases between. Germline loops: CDR1 MNHEY, CDR2 SVGAGI. The length of the CDR3 is 12 residues. CDR3 sequence (DNA): TGTGCCAGCAGGCGGAAGGGGAATGAGCAGTTCTTC. The encoded protein is CASRRKGNEQFF.

This chain uses TRBV2 with TRBJ1-4, with TRBD1 matching over 8 bases. The CDR3 is 14 amino acids. Germline V gene sequence: CDR1 SNHLY, CDR2 FYNNEI. V trimming: 8 bases; J trimming: 4 bases; junction bases outside the gene matches: 6. For the CDR3, the DNA is TGTGCCAGCGGTAGACAGGGGATTAATGAAAAACTGTTTTTT. It translates to CASGRQGINEKLFF.

A single count supports this clone. The rearrangement links TRBV27 to TRBJ2-1; TRBD2 agrees at 7 bases. CDR3 length equals 14 residues. Germline V gene lookup returns CDR1 MNHEY and CDR2 SMNVEV (reference sequence). Germline trimming cut 10 bases from V and 7 bases from J; bases unmatched to any gene: 13. CDR3 amino acids: CATLPLGGRNEQFF. CDR3 nucleotide sequence: TGTGCCACTTTACCCCTGGGGGGGAGAAATGAGCAGTTCTTC.

This rearrangement joins TRBV6-4 to TRBJ2-5, with 8 bases that match TRBD2. Germline V CDR1 and CDR2: MRHNA, SNTAGT. With V trimmed by 8 bases and J by 5 bases, 7 bases remained unmatched. This CDR3 has 13 amino acids. CDR3 region: CASEDPGGETQYF. CDR3 sequence (DNA): TGTGCCAGCGAGGACCCGGGGGGGGAGACCCAGTACTTC.

The chain recombines TRBV5-4 with TRBJ2-7; a weak D match, TRBD1 (5 bases). Trimming took 4 bases from V and 4 from J, leaving 12 bases between them. Germline CDR1 and CDR2: SGHNT and YYREEE (reference sequence). This CDR3 comprises 13 residues. The CDR3 loop is CASSRETAYEQYF. CDR3 sequence (DNA): TGTGCCAGCAGCCGAGAGACAGCATACGAGCAGTACTTC. The full variable domain, completed using reference TRBV5-4 and TRBJ2-7, is ETGVTQSPTHLIKTRGQQVTLRCSSQSGHNTVSWYQQALGQGPQFIFQYYREEENGRGNFPPRFSGLQFPNYSSELNVNALELDDSALYLCASSRETAYEQYFGPGTRLTVT.

This chain connects TRBV7-8 to TRBJ2-3; TRBD2 agrees at 10 bases. The CDR3 extends over 19 amino acids. CDR1 and CDR2 (germline): SGHVS, FQNEAQ. V gave up 5 bases and J gave up 4 bases; unmatched junction bases: 18. The CDR3 bases are TGTGCCAGCAGCCCCCTGTTTACTGAGCGGGGGGGCCGTGCAGATACGCAGTATTTT. Translation gives CASSPLFTERGGRADTQYF.

The chain couples TRBV7-8 to TRBJ2-5, with 9 bases fitting TRBD1. Trimming at V came to 0 bases and at J to 3 bases, leaving 2 bases not matched to a gene. CDR1 is SGHVS, CDR2 FQNEAQ, per germline. This CDR3 contains 15 residues. CDR3 bases: TGTGCCAGCAGCTTAGCCTGGACAGGGGAAGAGACCCAGTACTTC. It codes for CASSLAWTGEETQYF.

This clone appeared a few times. The chain has TRBV6-1 and TRBJ1-2; D is undetermined. CDR1 and CDR2 from the germline V gene are MNHNS and SASEGT. The CDR3 covers 15 residues. The ends were cut back, 0 bases at V and 4 bases at J, with 12 bases in the middle. In DNA, the CDR3 is TGTGCCAGCAGTGAAGCAGGTAACAGCATCTATGGCTACACCTTC. This encodes CASSEAGNSIYGYTF.

The sample holds one count of this clone. The chain has TRBV28 and TRBJ1-2; 9 bases match TRBD1. Germline values: CDR1 MDHEN, CDR2 SYDVKM. This CDR3 comprises 16 residues. V lost 5 bases to trimming and J lost 5 bases; unmatched junction nucleotides: 12. The CDR3 loop is CASSLSYRDREYGYTF. Written as DNA, the CDR3 is TGTGCCAGCAGTCTATCCTACCGGGACAGGGAATATGGCTACACCTTC.

This clone has just a few counts. The CDR3 reads CATSPPGTGDTDTQYF. In DNA form, the CDR3 reads TGTGCCACCAGCCCCCCCGGGACAGGGGACACAGATACGCAGTATTTT. This chain connects TRBV15 to TRBJ2-3, with 10 bases lining up with TRBD1. The ends lost 5 bases at V and 2 bases at J; junction bases unmatched: 7. The CDR3 contains 16 residues. CDR1 and CDR2 (germline): LNHNV, YYDKDF (reference sequence). Combining the CDR3 with reference TRBV15 and TRBJ2-3 gives the whole variable domain DAMVIQNPRYQVTQFGKPVTLSCSQTLNHNVMYWYQQKSSQAPKLLFHYYDKDFNNEADTPDNFQSRRPNTSFCFLDIRSPGLGDTAMYLCATSPPGTGDTDTQYFGPGTRLTVL.

A remark on this clone: The germline gene is not matched at one end of the junction; a read error may be the cause. V usage is TRBV7-3 and J usage is TRBJ1-1; TRBD1 is a possible D gene (5 bases). The germline V gene encodes CDR1 SGHTA and CDR2 FQGTGA. This CDR3 is built from 13 residues. The CDR3 DNA reads as TGTGCCAGAAGCTTACAGGCGAACACTGAAGCTTTCTTT. As protein: CARSLQANTEAFF.

This clone has a single count. This rearrangement joins TRBV9 to TRBJ1-4; D perhaps matches TRBD1 (5 bases). This CDR3 is built from 15 residues. V was shortened by 4 bases and J by 6 bases, with 16 bases between the two germline ends. Germline values: CDR1 SGDLS, CDR2 YYNGEE. The CDR3 nucleotides are TGTGCCAGCAGCACAAGAAGGGGTGTCGATGAAAAACTGTTTTTT. Encoded protein: CASSTRRGVDEKLFF.

This clone showed up just a few times. The J gene is TRBJ2-5, the V gene TRBV6-1, with 7 positions matching TRBD2. The CDR3 has 16 amino acids. Losses at the gene ends were 3 bases for V and 2 bases for J; bases not matched to a gene: 9. CDR1 is MNHNS, CDR2 SASEGT, per germline. The CDR3 nucleotides read TGTGCCAGCAGTGAGGTTCGGGGGGAAGTTCAAGAGACCCAGTACTTC. Residues: CASSEVRGEVQETQYF.

This clone was detected only once. CDR3 DNA: TGTGCCAGCAGCCTAGCGGGAGGCGGCCAAGAGACCCAGTACTTC. It translates to CASSLAGGGQETQYF. J is TRBJ2-5 and V is TRBV2; 11 nucleotides line up with TRBD2. The CDR3 totals 15 residues. Trimming removed 6 bases from V and 1 base from J; junction bases left unmatched: 4. The germline V gene has CDR1 SNHLY and CDR2 FYNNEI. Together with reference TRBV2 and TRBJ2-5, the CDR3 gives the full variable domain: EPEVTQTPSHQVTQMGQEVILRCVPISNHLYFYWYRQILGQKVEFLVSFYNNEISEKSEIFDDQFSVERPDGSNFTLKIRSTKLEDSAMYFCASSLAGGGQETQYFGPGTRLLVL.

The V call is TRBV10-3, the J call TRBJ2-1; TRBD2 matches 14 bases. The CDR3 runs 16 residues. Germline values: CDR1 ENHRY, CDR2 SYGVKD. Germline trimming cut 10 bases from V and 6 bases from J; bases unmatched to any gene: 11. Here the CDR3 reads CATGLAGEGVGNEQFF. The CDR3 bases are TGTGCCACGGGACTAGCGGGAGAAGGGGTAGGCAATGAGCAGTTCTTC.

The V and J genes are TRBV18 and TRBJ2-7; TRBD1 matches at 9 bases. Per the germline V gene, CDR1 is KGHSH and CDR2 is LQKENI. This CDR3 is built from 16 residues. The V gene end was trimmed by 1 base and the J gene end by 2 bases; junction bases not matched to a gene: 6. This CDR3 reads CASSPRSGTGPYEQYF. The CDR3 DNA sequence: TGTGCCAGCTCACCACGCTCCGGGACAGGGCCCTACGAGCAGTACTTC.

As to this clone: The germline gene is not matched at one end of the junction; a read error may be the cause. This chain joins TRBV4-1 and TRBJ2-4, with 9 bases fitting TRBD2. The CDR3 has 18 residues. Germline CDR1 and CDR2: MGHRA and YSYEKL. In nucleotides, the CDR3 is TGCGCCAGCAGCCAAGATCTTGGCGGGGGGGCAAACAAAAACAGTCAGTACTTC. Protein product: CASSQDLGGGANKNSQYF.

CDR3 region: CASSLASGSDTQYF. CDR3 DNA: TGTGCCAGCAGTTTGGCTAGCGGGTCAGATACGCAGTATTTT. The rearrangement joins TRBV28 to TRBJ2-3; 8 nucleotides match TRBD2. V trimming: 3 bases; J trimming: 4 bases; junction bases outside the gene matches: 3. Germline V gene sequence: CDR1 MDHEN, CDR2 SYDVKM. This CDR3 region has 14 residues.